This is a list of T cell receptor beta chains from one sample in a study of post-analysis software for immune sequencing data. TCRdb re-derived calls from the PCR reads in MiXCR, one entry per CDR3 protein. This table has a few hundred thousand distinct CDR3 sequences, 30% to 45% appearing once. The sequencing input was blood. The receptors shown here come from a girl under 18 with multiple sclerosis. Both conserved end residues are part of each CDR3. A D gene is named only where the DNA matches it firmly. For some rows the clone size is stated as once, few or many, or as a class when expanded; others skip it.

>TRBJ2-5|TRBV5-1|NA|TRBD1|14
CASTPTGTQETQYF
TGCGCCAGCACCCCGACAGGGACACAAGAGACCCAGTACTTC
>TRBJ2-1|TRBV20-1|many|NA|15
CSAGPGGHSYNEQFF
TGCAGTGCTGGTCCTGGGGGCCACTCCTACAATGAGCAGTTCTTC
>TRBJ2-7|TRBV12-3/TRBV12-4|NA|NA|16
CASSPPGARAAYEQYF
TGTGCCAGCAGTCCCCCCGGGGCCCGAGCCGCCTACGAGCAGTACTTC
>TRBJ2-1|TRBV20-1|NA|NA|9
CSVGIEQFF
TGCAGTGTTGGTATTGAGCAGTTCTTC
>TRBJ1-2|TRBV27|many|TRBD1|15
CASSLSTGGSYGYTF
TGTGCCAGCAGTTTATCGACAGGGGGTTCCTATGGCTACACCTTC
>TRBJ2-4|TRBV12-3/TRBV12-4|few|TRBD2|16
CASKAGGNLIKNIQYF
TGTGCCAGCAAAGCGGGGGGGAATTTAATCAAAAACATTCAGTACTTC
>TRBJ1-6|TRBV11-2|few|TRBD1|18
CAIRERKQGQIADSPLHF
TGTGCCATTCGCGAGAGGAAACAGGGACAGATTGCGGATTCACCCCTCCACTTT
>TRBJ2-5|TRBV21-1|NA|NA|14
CASSKDPNQETQYF
TGTGCCAGCAGCAAAGACCCTAACCAAGAGACCCAGTACTTC
>TRBJ2-3|TRBV28|many|NA|15
CASSPMGGTADTQYF
TGTGCCAGCAGCCCGATGGGGGGGACAGCAGATACGCAGTATTTT
>TRBJ2-2|TRBV28|NA|TRBD1|12
CASRTGGMLLFF
TGTGCCAGCAGGACAGGGGGAATGTTGCTGTTTTTT
>TRBJ2-7|TRBV6-5|NA|NA|15
CASSRGGIISYEQYF
TGTGCCAGCAGCCGAGGAGGAATCATCTCCTACGAGCAGTACTTC
>TRBJ2-4|TRBV20-1|NA|TRBD2|15
CSARRRLAGGNIQYF
TGCAGTGCTCGCCGTAGACTAGCGGGAGGAAACATTCAGTACTTC
>TRBJ2-3|TRBV12-3/TRBV12-4|few|NA|15
CASSSDSLSADTQYF
TGTGCCAGCAGTTCTGACAGCCTGAGTGCAGATACGCAGTATTTT
>TRBJ1-1|TRBV12-3/TRBV12-4|NA|NA|12
CASSLEGGEAFF
TGTGCCAGCAGTTTGGAGGGTGGTGAAGCTTTCTTT
>TRBJ1-1|TRBV12-3/TRBV12-4|few|TRBD1|15
CASSFFRFGDSEAFF
TGTGCCAGCAGTTTTTTCCGGTTTGGGGACAGTGAAGCTTTCTTT